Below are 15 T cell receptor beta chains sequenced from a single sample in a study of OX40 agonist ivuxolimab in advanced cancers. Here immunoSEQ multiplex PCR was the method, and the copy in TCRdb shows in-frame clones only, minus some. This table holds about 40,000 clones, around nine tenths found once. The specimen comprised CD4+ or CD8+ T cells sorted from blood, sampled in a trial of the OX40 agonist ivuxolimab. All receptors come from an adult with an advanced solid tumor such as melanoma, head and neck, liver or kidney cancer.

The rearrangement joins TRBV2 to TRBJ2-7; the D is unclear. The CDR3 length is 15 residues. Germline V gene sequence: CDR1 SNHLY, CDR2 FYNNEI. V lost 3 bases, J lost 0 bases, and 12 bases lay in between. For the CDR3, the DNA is TGTGCCAGCAGTGATATGTCAGAGAGCTCCTACGAGCAGTACTTC. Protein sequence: CASSDMSESSYEQYF.

The CDR3 DNA reads as TGTGCCAGTAGTTCCCGAGTGGTGCCTGCTAATGAAAAACTGTTTTTT. This translates into CASSSRVVPANEKLFF. The chain has TRBV19 and TRBJ1-4; D uncertain. The V end lost 5 bases, the J end lost 3 bases, and 16 bases lay between the germline ends. Germline CDR1 reads LNHDA; CDR2 reads SQIVND (reference sequence). The CDR3 contains 16 residues.

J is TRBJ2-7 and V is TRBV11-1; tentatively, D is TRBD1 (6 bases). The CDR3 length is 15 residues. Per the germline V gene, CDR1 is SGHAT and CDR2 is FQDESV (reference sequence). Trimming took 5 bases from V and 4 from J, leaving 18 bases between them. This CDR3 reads CASSNEQGIPYEQYF. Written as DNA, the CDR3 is TGTGCCAGCAGCAACGAACAGGGTATTCCTTACGAGCAGTACTTC.

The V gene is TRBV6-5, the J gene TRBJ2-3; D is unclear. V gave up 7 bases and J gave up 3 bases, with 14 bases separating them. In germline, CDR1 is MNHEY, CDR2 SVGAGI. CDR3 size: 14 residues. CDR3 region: CASTQFEGTDTQYF. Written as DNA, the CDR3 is TGTGCCAGCACCCAGTTCGAAGGGACAGATACGCAGTATTTT.

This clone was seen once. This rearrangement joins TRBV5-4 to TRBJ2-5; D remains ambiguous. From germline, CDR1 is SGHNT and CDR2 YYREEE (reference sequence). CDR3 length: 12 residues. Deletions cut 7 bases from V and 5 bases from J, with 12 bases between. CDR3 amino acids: CASFQAGETQYF. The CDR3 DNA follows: TGTGCCAGCTTCCAGGCCGGGGAGACCCAGTACTTC.

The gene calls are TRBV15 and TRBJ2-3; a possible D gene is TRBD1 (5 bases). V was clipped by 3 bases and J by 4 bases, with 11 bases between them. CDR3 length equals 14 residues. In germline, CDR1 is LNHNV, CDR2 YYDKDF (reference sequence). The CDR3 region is CATSSRAGPDTQYF. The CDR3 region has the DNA TGTGCCACCAGCAGCCGGGCAGGGCCAGATACGCAGTATTTT.

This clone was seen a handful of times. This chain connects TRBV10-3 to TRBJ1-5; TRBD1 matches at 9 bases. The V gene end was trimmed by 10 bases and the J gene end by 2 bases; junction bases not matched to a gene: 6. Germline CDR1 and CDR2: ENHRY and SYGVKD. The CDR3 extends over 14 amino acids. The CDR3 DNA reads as TGTGCCACACAACAGGGGGCCGGCAATCAGCCCCAGCATTTT. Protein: CATQQGAGNQPQHF.

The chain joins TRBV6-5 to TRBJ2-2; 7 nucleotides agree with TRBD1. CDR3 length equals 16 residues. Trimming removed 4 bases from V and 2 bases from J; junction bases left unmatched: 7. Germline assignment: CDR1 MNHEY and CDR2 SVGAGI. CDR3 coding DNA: TGTGCCAGCAGTTTATCCGGGACAGACAACACCGGGGAGCTGTTTTTT. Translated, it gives CASSLSGTDNTGELFF.

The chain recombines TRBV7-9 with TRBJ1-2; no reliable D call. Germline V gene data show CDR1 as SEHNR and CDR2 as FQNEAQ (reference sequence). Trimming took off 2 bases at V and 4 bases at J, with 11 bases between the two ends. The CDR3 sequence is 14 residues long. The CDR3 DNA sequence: TGTGCCAGCAGCTTAACCCCCCCCACCTATGGCTACACCTTC. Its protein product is CASSLTPPTYGYTF.

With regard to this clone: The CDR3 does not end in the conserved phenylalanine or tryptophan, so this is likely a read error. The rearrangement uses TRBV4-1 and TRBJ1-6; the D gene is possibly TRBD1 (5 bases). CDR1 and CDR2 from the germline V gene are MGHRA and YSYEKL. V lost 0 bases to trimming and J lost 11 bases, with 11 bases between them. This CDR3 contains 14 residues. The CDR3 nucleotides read TGCGCCAGCAGCCAAGATCCACAGGTAGCACCCCTCCACCTT. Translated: CASSQDPQVAPLHL.

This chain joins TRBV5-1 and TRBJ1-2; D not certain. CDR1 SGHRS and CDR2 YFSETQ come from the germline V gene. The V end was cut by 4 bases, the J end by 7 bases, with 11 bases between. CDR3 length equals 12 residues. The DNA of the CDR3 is TGCGCCAGCAGCGGTGACCGGCTTGGCTACACCTTC. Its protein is CASSGDRLGYTF.

The CDR3 DNA follows: TGTGCCAGCAGCCCCGGGCCCGATAGCAATCAGCCCCAGCATTTT. It specifies CASSPGPDSNQPQHF. The rearrangement joins TRBV5-4 to TRBJ1-5; D remains ambiguous. This CDR3 is 15 amino acids long. The V gene's germline CDR1 is SGHNT and CDR2 YYREEE (reference sequence). Trimming stripped 4 bases from V and 0 bases from J, with 11 bases between.

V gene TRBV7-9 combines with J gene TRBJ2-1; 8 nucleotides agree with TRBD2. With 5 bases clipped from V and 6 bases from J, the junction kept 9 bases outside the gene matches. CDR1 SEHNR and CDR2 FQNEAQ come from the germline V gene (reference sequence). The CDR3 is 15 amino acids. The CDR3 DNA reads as TGTGCCAGCAGCGAGGGGACTAGTCAGTCCAATGAGCAGTTCTTC. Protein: CASSEGTSQSNEQFF.

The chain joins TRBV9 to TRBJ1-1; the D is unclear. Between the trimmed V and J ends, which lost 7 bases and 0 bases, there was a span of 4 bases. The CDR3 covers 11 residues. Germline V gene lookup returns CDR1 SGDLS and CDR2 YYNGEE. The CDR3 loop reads CASGMNTEAFF. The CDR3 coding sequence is TGTGCCAGCGGCATGAACACTGAAGCTTTCTTT. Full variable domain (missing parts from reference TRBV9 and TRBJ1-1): DSGVTQTPKHLITATGQRVTLRCSPRSGDLSVYWYQQSLDQGLQFLIQYYNGEERAKGNILERFSAQQFPDLHSELNLSSLELGDSALYFCASGMNTEAFFGQGTRLTVV.

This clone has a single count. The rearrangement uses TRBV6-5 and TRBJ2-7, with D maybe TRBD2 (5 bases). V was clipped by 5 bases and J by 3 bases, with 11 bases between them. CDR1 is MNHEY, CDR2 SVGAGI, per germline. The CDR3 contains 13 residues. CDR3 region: CASSRPGGYEQYF. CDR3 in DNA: TGTGCCAGCAGTCGCCCCGGAGGCTACGAGCAGTACTTC.